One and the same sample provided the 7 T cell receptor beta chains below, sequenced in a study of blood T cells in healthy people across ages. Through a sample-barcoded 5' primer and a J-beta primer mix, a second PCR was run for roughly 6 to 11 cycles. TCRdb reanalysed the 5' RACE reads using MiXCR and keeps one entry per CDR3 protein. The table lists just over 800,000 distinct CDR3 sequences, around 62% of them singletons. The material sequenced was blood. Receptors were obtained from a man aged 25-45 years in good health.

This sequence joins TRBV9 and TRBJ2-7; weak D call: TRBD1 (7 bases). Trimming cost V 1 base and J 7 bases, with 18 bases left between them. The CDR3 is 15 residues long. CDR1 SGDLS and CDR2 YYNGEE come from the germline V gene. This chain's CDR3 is CASSVTAGGYNEQYF. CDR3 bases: TGTGCCAGCAGCGTAACGGCAGGGGGGTACAATGAGCAGTACTTC. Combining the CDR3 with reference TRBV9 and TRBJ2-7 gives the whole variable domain DSGVTQTPKHLITATGQRVTLRCSPRSGDLSVYWYQQSLDQGLQFLIQYYNGEERAKGNILERFSAQQFPDLHSELNLSSLELGDSALYFCASSVTAGGYNEQYFGPGTRLTVT.

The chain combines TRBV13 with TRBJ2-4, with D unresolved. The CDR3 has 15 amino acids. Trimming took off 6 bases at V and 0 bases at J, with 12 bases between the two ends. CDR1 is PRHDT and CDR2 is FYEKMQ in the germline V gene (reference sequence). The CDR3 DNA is TGTGCCAGCAGTACATTAGTGGAAGCCAAAAACATTCAGTACTTC. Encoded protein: CASSTLVEAKNIQYF.

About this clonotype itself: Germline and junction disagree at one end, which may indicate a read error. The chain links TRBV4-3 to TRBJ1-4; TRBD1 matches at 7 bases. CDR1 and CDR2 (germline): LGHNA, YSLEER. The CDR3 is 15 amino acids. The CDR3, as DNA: TGCGCCAGCAGCCTGGACAGGCCCCTAAATGAAACACTGTTTTTT. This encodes CASSLDRPLNETLFF.

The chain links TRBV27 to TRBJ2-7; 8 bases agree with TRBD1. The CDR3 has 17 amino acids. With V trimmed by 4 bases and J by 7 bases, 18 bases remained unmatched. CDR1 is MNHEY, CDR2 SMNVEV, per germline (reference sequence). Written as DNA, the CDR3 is TGTGCCAGCAGTTGGGGACAGGCATGGGGCTTTATAAATGAGCAGTACTTC. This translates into CASSWGQAWGFINEQYF.

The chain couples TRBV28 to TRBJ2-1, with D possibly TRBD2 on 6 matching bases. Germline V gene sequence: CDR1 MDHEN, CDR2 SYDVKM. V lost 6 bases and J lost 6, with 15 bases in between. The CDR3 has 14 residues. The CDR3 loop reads CASSPSEGGNEQFF. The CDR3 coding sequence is TGTGCCAGCAGCCCCTCCGAGGGAGGCAATGAGCAGTTCTTC.

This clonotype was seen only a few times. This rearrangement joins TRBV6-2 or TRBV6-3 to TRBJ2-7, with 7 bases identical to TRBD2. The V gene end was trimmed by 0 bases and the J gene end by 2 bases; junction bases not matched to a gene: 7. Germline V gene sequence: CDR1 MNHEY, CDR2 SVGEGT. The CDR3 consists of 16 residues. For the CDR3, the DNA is TGTGCCAGCAGTTACTCGCCTCTAGCGGAAACCTACGAGCAGTACTTC. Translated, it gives CASSYSPLAETYEQYF.

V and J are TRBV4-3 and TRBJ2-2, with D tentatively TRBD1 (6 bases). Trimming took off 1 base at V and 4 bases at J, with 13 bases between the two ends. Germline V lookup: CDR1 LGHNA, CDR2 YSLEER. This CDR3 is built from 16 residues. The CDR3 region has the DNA TGCGCCAGCAGCCAAGCCAGACAGGTGATCACCGGGGAGCTGTTTTTT. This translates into CASSQARQVITGELFF.